These T cell receptor beta chains were read from a single sample in a study of regulatory T cells in long-lasting Graves disease. Using its own MiXCR run on the multiplex PCR reads, TCRdb lists one record per CDR3 protein. The table lists about 530,000 distinct CDR3 sequences, roughly a sixth of them singletons. These data were also reused for a study on T cells in Graves' hyperthyroidism and ophthalmopathy.

The specimen comprised peripheral blood mononuclear cells (PBMCs), sampled at new diagnosis, from a patient treated with antithyroid drugs. The source of these receptors is a woman aged 35-65 years with Graves disease. The CDR3 runs from the conserved cysteine through the conserved F or W. The order of the fields is clone size, J gene, D gene, V gene, CDR3 protein, CDR3 DNA. The D gene is left open where the match is weak. Clone size appears in some rows only: once, few, many, or a class for an expanded clone.

>many|TRBJ1-4|.|TRBV6-5
CASSYPQVNEKLFF
TGTGCCAGCAGTTACCCGCAGGTCAATGAAAAACTGTTTTTT
>.|TRBJ2-5|.|TRBV5-1
CASSPGQTETQYF
TGCGCCAGCAGCCCCGGACAGACAGAGACCCAGTACTTC
>few|TRBJ1-2|.|TRBV9
CASSEGDEAPYGYTF
TGTGCCAGCAGCGAGGGTGATGAAGCACCCTATGGCTACACCTTC
>few|TRBJ1-4|.|TRBV6-1
CATSPRPTNEKLFF
TGTGCCACCTCCCCTCGACCAACTAATGAAAAACTGTTTTTT
>.|TRBJ2-5|TRBD2|TRBV19
CASSIGGLAGKYQETQYF
TGTGCCAGTAGTATCGGGGGACTAGCGGGGAAGTACCAAGAGACCCAGTACTTC
>many|TRBJ1-4|TRBD1|TRBV28
CASRSGQGIEKLFF
TGTGCCAGCAGATCCGGACAGGGGATCGAAAAACTGTTTTTT
>many|TRBJ1-6|TRBD1|TRBV7-2
CASSLRTGQVSPLHF
TGTGCCAGCAGCTTAAGGACAGGGCAGGTTTCACCCCTCCACTTT
>few|TRBJ2-1|.|TRBV5-6
CASSSTGRVEQFF
TGTGCCAGCAGTTCAACGGGGCGGGTTGAGCAGTTCTTC
>many|TRBJ2-3|.|TRBV20-1
CSARVGSTDTQYF
TGCAGTGCTAGAGTGGGTAGCACAGATACGCAGTATTTT
>many|TRBJ2-7|.|TRBV5-4
CASSYGGGRGYEQYF
TGTGCCAGCAGCTATGGAGGGGGTCGAGGCTACGAGCAGTACTTC
>many|TRBJ1-5|.|TRBV12-3/TRBV12-4
CASSGGNQPQHF
TGTGCCAGCTCGGGCGGGAATCAGCCCCAGCATTTT
>.|TRBJ1-5|.|TRBV2
CASSEAGYQPQHF
TGTGCCAGCAGTGAAGCAGGGTATCAGCCCCAGCATTTT
>many|TRBJ2-1|TRBD1|TRBV7-3
CASSSGQGEQFF
TGTGCCAGCAGCTCTGGACAGGGTGAGCAGTTCTTC
>few|TRBJ2-7|TRBD1|TRBV3-1
CASSQDRRTGVHEQYF
TGTGCCAGCAGCCAAGATAGAAGGACAGGGGTGCACGAGCAGTACTTC
>few|TRBJ1-1|TRBD1|TRBV6-1
CVSGRAGTADYEAFF
TGTGTCAGCGGACGGGCCGGGACAGCCGATTATGAAGCTTTCTTT